The next 24 T cell receptor beta chains were all read from a single sample in a study of blood T cell repertoires in COVID-19. Here immunoSEQ multiplex PCR was the method, and the copy in TCRdb shows in-frame clones only, minus some. This table holds about 310,000 clones, roughly nine tenths found once. What was sequenced was PBMCs or T cells enriched from blood (not recorded which). All receptors come from a woman under 40 who had recovered from COVID-19.

The rearrangement uses TRBV9 and TRBJ2-7; possibly TRBD2 for D (5 bases). From germline, CDR1 is SGDLS and CDR2 YYNGEE. The CDR3 contains 15 residues. V gave up 4 bases and J gave up 1 base, with 15 bases separating them. CDR3 loop: CASSSQAEMSYEQYF. The DNA of the CDR3 is TGTGCCAGCAGCTCTCAAGCGGAAATGTCCTACGAGCAGTACTTC.

The V call is TRBV6-5, the J call TRBJ2-7; 8 nucleotides agree with TRBD1. V lost 6 bases, J lost 6 bases, and 10 bases stayed unmatched. The CDR3 covers 14 residues. Germline V CDR1 and CDR2: MNHEY, SVGAGI. DNA for the CDR3: TGTGCCAGCAGATCCTCAGGGGGCTTTGGCGAGCAGTACTTC. Amino acid sequence: CASRSSGGFGEQYF.

The chain has TRBV11-3 and TRBJ1-1; tentative D call: TRBD1 (5 bases). This CDR3 is 14 amino acids long. Per germline, CDR1 SGHNT and CDR2 YENEEA. With 2 bases removed from V and 5 bases from J, the gap between germline ends came to 12 bases. This CDR3 reads CASSLQGAQTEAFF. CDR3 nucleotides: TGTGCCAGCAGCTTACAGGGCGCCCAGACTGAAGCTTTCTTT.

The V call is TRBV4-1, the J call TRBJ1-4; 9 bases fit TRBD1. The CDR3 sequence is 16 residues long. Losses at the gene ends were 4 bases for V and 6 bases for J; bases not matched to a gene: 9. Germline CDR1 is MGHRA and CDR2 is YSYEKL. The CDR3 DNA reads as TGCGCCAGCAGCCTCTCCCCGGGACAGGGCTATGAAAAACTGTTTTTT. It translates to CASSLSPGQGYEKLFF.

This chain connects TRBV7-2 to TRBJ1-5; D perhaps matches TRBD1 (6 bases). The CDR3 length is 18 residues. Per the germline V gene, CDR1 is SGHTA and CDR2 is FQGNSA. Trimming stripped 1 base from V and 0 bases from J, with 16 bases between. The CDR3 coding sequence is TGTGCCAGCAGCTTAGGTCTACGGACAGACGATAGCAATCAGCCCCAGCATTTT. Protein product: CASSLGLRTDDSNQPQHF.

The V gene is TRBV29-1, the J gene TRBJ2-1; TRBD2 matches at 7 bases. This CDR3 comprises 14 residues. The V gene's germline CDR1 is SQVTM and CDR2 ANQGSEA. After removal of 4 bases from V and 5 bases from J, the junction contained 8 bases not matched to a gene. The CDR3 spells CSVAPGLVNNEQFF. DNA of the CDR3: TGCAGCGTTGCCCCAGGACTAGTAAACAATGAGCAGTTCTTC.

J is TRBJ1-4 and V is TRBV25-1, with TRBD1 as a possible D gene (5 bases). The V and J ends lost 5 bases and 14 bases respectively, with 15 bases between them. The CDR3 spans 12 residues. CDR1 and CDR2 (germline): MGHDK, SYGVNS. The CDR3 protein is CASSIQGERLFF. CDR3 bases: TGTGCCAGCAGTATCCAGGGCGAACGGCTGTTTTTT. Using reference TRBV25-1 and TRBJ1-4 for the parts outside the CDR3, the full variable domain is EADIYQTPRYLVIGTGKKITLECSQTMGHDKMYWYQQDPGMELHLIHYSYGVNSTEKGDLSSESTVSRIRTEHFPLTLESARPSHTSQYLCASSIQGERLFFGSGTQLSVL.

J is TRBJ2-1 and V is TRBV7-3; 11 nucleotides align to TRBD2. V shed 3 bases, J shed 5 bases, and the junction held 0 bases outside the gene matches. The CDR3 is 14 amino acids. Germline V gives CDR1 SGHTA, CDR2 FQGTGA. The CDR3 spells CASSLTSGNNEQFF. The CDR3 nucleotides are TGTGCCAGCAGCTTGACTAGCGGGAACAATGAGCAGTTCTTC.

This chain uses TRBV6-6 with TRBJ1-4, with 9 bases lining up with TRBD1. Germline lookup yields CDR1 MNHNY and CDR2 SVGAGI (reference sequence). The CDR3 sequence is 14 residues long. The V and J ends lost 6 bases and 8 bases, in that order; junction bases with no gene match: 7. The CDR3 is CASSRGQGEEKLFF. CDR3 sequence (DNA): TGTGCCAGCAGCCGGGGACAGGGAGAAGAAAAACTGTTTTTT.

The chain couples TRBV10-2 to TRBJ2-1; TRBD1 matches at 7 bases. This CDR3 has 14 amino acids. Germline V gene sequence: CDR1 WSHSY, CDR2 SAAADI. The V gene end was trimmed by 4 bases and the J gene end by 9 bases; junction bases not matched to a gene: 9. CDR3 amino acids: CASSVLASGGEQFF. Here the CDR3 DNA reads TGCGCCAGCAGTGTTCTGGCCTCAGGGGGTGAGCAGTTCTTC.

The rearrangement joins TRBV7-9 to TRBJ2-1, with D possibly matching TRBD1 (5 bases). Germline-derived CDR1 and CDR2 are SEHNR and FQNEAQ (reference sequence). The CDR3 contains 17 residues. The V end was cut by 5 bases, the J end by 0 bases, with 17 bases between. The CDR3 protein is CASSLIIGDSSYNEQFF. CDR3 coding DNA: TGTGCCAGCAGCCTAATCATAGGGGATAGCTCCTACAATGAGCAGTTCTTC.

The chain recombines TRBV10-3 with TRBJ1-1; perhaps TRBD1 as D (6 bases). Trimming cost V 2 bases and J 5 bases, with 15 bases left between them. Looked up from germline, CDR1 is ENHRY and CDR2 is SYGVKD. The CDR3 totals 15 residues. The CDR3 loop is CAISETGRAGTEAFF. DNA of the CDR3: TGTGCCATCAGTGAGACAGGGAGGGCGGGTACTGAAGCTTTCTTT.

J is TRBJ2-7 and V is TRBV19, with 8 bases that match TRBD2. This CDR3 has 16 amino acids. V lost 6 bases to trimming and J lost 0 bases; unmatched junction nucleotides: 10. Germline V gene data show CDR1 as LNHDA and CDR2 as SQIVND (reference sequence). DNA for the CDR3: TGTGCCAGTAGCAAGACACTAGCGGCTGACTCCTACGAGCAGTACTTC. Its protein product is CASSKTLAADSYEQYF.

The genes are TRBV7-3 and TRBJ1-2; the match to TRBD1 covers 9 bases. Germline assignment: CDR1 SGHTA and CDR2 FQGTGA. The CDR3 has 13 residues. V lost 5 bases and J lost 3; bases outside the gene matches: 1. CDR3 amino acids: CASSRQGDYGYTF. The CDR3 bases are TGTGCCAGCAGCCGACAGGGGGACTATGGCTACACCTTC.

The chain joins TRBV19 to TRBJ2-5; perhaps TRBD2 as D (6 bases). The CDR3 consists of 13 residues. Trimming cost V 6 bases and J 7 bases, with 15 bases left between them. CDR1 is LNHDA, CDR2 SQIVND, per germline (reference sequence). For the CDR3, the DNA is TGTGCCAGTAGCCTGGGCGGGGACGGGACCCAGTACTTC. Encoded protein: CASSLGGDGTQYF.

This clone is a singleton in its sample. J is TRBJ2-5 and V is TRBV28, with 7 bases identical to TRBD1. Germline trimming cut 8 bases from V and 2 bases from J; bases unmatched to any gene: 5. Germline V gene sequence: CDR1 MDHEN, CDR2 SYDVKM. CDR3 length: 13 residues. The CDR3 DNA is TGTGCCAGCGTTCCGGGACAGCAAGAGACCCAGTACTTC. Protein product: CASVPGQQETQYF. Filled out from reference TRBV28 and TRBJ2-5, the complete variable domain reads DVKVTQSSRYLVKRTGEKVFLECVQDMDHENMFWYRQDPGLGLRLIYFSYDVKMKEKGDIPEGYSVSREKKERFSLILESASTNQTSMYLCASVPGQQETQYFGPGTRLLVL.

V usage is TRBV18 and J usage is TRBJ2-2, with 7 bases identical to TRBD2. Germline lookup yields CDR1 KGHSH and CDR2 LQKENI. The V segment lost 1 base and the J segment 1 base; nucleotides outside the gene matches: 12. CDR3 length equals 19 residues. In DNA, the CDR3 is TGTGCCAGCTCACCACAGGTGTATCGGCGGGAGTGGAACACCGGGGAGCTGTTTTTT. Protein sequence: CASSPQVYRREWNTGELFF.

This rearrangement joins TRBV7-9 to TRBJ2-7, with D uncertain. V was cut by 3 bases and J by 4 bases, with 10 bases left in between. The CDR3 is 13 residues long. Germline V lookup: CDR1 SEHNR, CDR2 FQNEAQ (reference sequence). The CDR3 sequence: CASSFSLEYEQYF. CDR3 DNA sequence: TGTGCCAGCAGCTTCTCCTTAGAGTACGAGCAGTACTTC.

This chain joins TRBV18 and TRBJ1-6; 9 bases are shared with TRBD1. V lost 3 bases and J lost 6; bases outside the gene matches: 3. The germline gives CDR1 KGHSH, CDR2 LQKENI. The CDR3 has 15 residues. The chain's CDR3 is CASSPPGQGNSPLHF. The CDR3 coding sequence is TGTGCCAGCTCACCCCCGGGACAGGGTAATTCACCCCTCCACTTT.

The chain is built from TRBV12-5 and TRBJ2-7, with D possibly TRBD1 on 6 matching bases. CDR1 is LGHNT and CDR2 is FRNRAP in the germline V gene. CDR3 length equals 14 residues. V was trimmed by 1 base and J by 2 bases, leaving 9 bases between them. CDR3 region: CASGLGTVAYEQYF. The CDR3 bases are TGTGCTAGTGGTTTGGGGACAGTTGCCTACGAGCAGTACTTC.

The rearrangement links TRBV6-2 or TRBV6-3 to TRBJ2-7, with 7 bases identical to TRBD2. This CDR3 has 14 residues. Germline V gene data show CDR1 as MNHEY and CDR2 as SVGEGT. Trimming removed 7 bases from V and 3 bases from J; junction bases left unmatched: 9. CDR3 loop: CASTPLRERYEQYF. As DNA, the CDR3 is TGTGCCAGCACCCCCCTGCGGGAGCGCTACGAGCAGTACTTC.

The rearrangement joins TRBV5-4 to TRBJ2-5; 7 nucleotides line up with TRBD1. The CDR3 runs to 14 residues. Germline V gene lookup returns CDR1 SGHNT and CDR2 YYREEE (reference sequence). Losses at the gene ends were 4 bases for V and 4 bases for J; bases not matched to a gene: 7. The CDR3 sequence is CASSAETGRETQYF. DNA of the CDR3: TGTGCCAGCAGCGCCGAGACAGGGAGAGAGACCCAGTACTTC. The full variable domain, in which reference TRBV5-4 and TRBJ2-5 provide the parts outside the CDR3, is ETGVTQSPTHLIKTRGQQVTLRCSSQSGHNTVSWYQQALGQGPQFIFQYYREEENGRGNFPPRFSGLQFPNYSSELNVNALELDDSALYLCASSAETGRETQYFGPGTRLLVL.

The chain joins TRBV19 to TRBJ1-4; D unresolved. Germline V gene sequence: CDR1 LNHDA, CDR2 SQIVND (reference sequence). Trimming pared 3 bases from V and 8 bases from J, leaving 25 bases between. CDR3 size: 18 residues. The CDR3 loop is CASSISPFSWSLEEKLFF. The CDR3 bases are TGTGCCAGTAGTATTTCACCCTTTTCGTGGAGTCTTGAAGAAAAACTGTTTTTT.

The rearrangement uses TRBV7-3 and TRBJ2-1, with 9 bases matching TRBD2. CDR1 and CDR2 (germline): SGHTA, FQGTGA. J lost 10 bases, V lost 5 bases, and 12 bases had no gene match. CDR3 length: 15 amino acids. CDR3 loop: CASSPLAGAGEEQFF. The CDR3 region has the DNA TGTGCCAGCAGCCCCTTAGCGGGAGCCGGGGAGGAGCAGTTCTTC.